The 9 T cell receptor beta chains in this list originate from one sample, sequenced in a study of CD8 T cells in ankylosing spondylitis. Each CDR3 protein gets one entry after TCRdb re-called the 5' RACE reads with MiXCR. The profile covers hundreds of thousands of distinct CDR3 sequences, with around 20% appearing a single time and 3.5% taken by the ten largest. Specimen: blood, either unsorted or a sorted T cell fraction (not recorded which). These receptors all come from a female donor with ankylosing spondylitis or in good health (not recorded which).

In this sample, this clonotype turned up a few times. The rearrangement uses TRBV6-1 and TRBJ2-4; no definite D call. The CDR3 is 13 residues long. The germline V and J ends were trimmed by 5 bases and 12 bases, with 17 bases remaining between them. Germline CDR1 MNHNS, CDR2 SASEGT. The CDR3 loop reads CASSTRWAESQYF. In DNA, the CDR3 is TGTGCCAGCAGTACGCGGTGGGCCGAAAGTCAGTACTTC.

This clonotype was seen many times. The gene calls are TRBV6-5 and TRBJ2-1; possibly TRBD1 for D (5 bases). CDR1 is MNHEY, CDR2 SVGAGI, per germline. V lost 3 bases to trimming and J lost 3 bases, with 18 bases between them. The CDR3 is 17 residues long. DNA for the CDR3: TGTGCCAGCAGTTATAGAGCAGGGAAACGGGTCTACAATGAGCAGTTCTTC. It codes for CASSYRAGKRVYNEQFF.

This clonotype was recorded at least ten times. The chain links TRBV20-1 to TRBJ2-1; TRBD2 might be the D (6 bases). V was cut by 5 bases and J by 2 bases, with 13 bases left in between. The CDR3 length is 14 residues. Germline V gene lookup returns CDR1 DFQATT and CDR2 SNEGSKA (reference sequence). CDR3: CSADPGVAYNEQFF. CDR3 coding DNA: TGCAGTGCTGACCCGGGAGTAGCCTACAATGAGCAGTTCTTC.

This sequence joins TRBV20-1 and TRBJ2-1; D is ambiguous. Germline V gene data show CDR1 as DFQATT and CDR2 as SNEGSKA (reference sequence). The CDR3 extends over 12 amino acids. Trimming removed 3 bases from V and 3 bases from J, with 6 bases in between. The chain's CDR3 is CSASDHYNEQFF. The CDR3 DNA reads as TGCAGTGCTAGCGATCACTACAATGAGCAGTTCTTC.

The CDR3 DNA reads as TGTGCCAGCAGTCAGGGTACATCCTACGAGCAGTACTTC. As protein: CASSQGTSYEQYF. This chain links TRBV9 with TRBJ2-7, with D possibly TRBD1 on 5 matching bases. The CDR3 runs to 13 residues. V was clipped by 5 bases and J by 1 base, with 10 bases between them. The germline V gene encodes CDR1 SGDLS and CDR2 YYNGEE.

This clonotype was counted only a few times. The chain links TRBV20-1 to TRBJ2-1, with 8 bases lining up with TRBD1. Germline V gives CDR1 DFQATT, CDR2 SNEGSKA (reference sequence). The CDR3 loop spans 13 amino acids. Trimming cost V 8 bases and J 8 bases; bases outside gene matches: 11. The CDR3 region has the DNA TGCAGTACCTCGACAGGGGTCGGGTATGAGCAGTTCTTC. This codes for CSTSTGVGYEQFF.

To note about this clonotype: Compared with germline, one end of the junction differs, possibly owing to a read error. The chain recombines TRBV4-2 with TRBJ1-5; tentatively, D is TRBD1 (5 bases). This CDR3 is 16 amino acids long. CDR1 is LGHNA and CDR2 is YNFKEQ in the germline V gene. The CDR3 sequence is CASSQEAGLSNQPQRF. CDR3 bases: TGTGCCAGCAGCCAAGAGGCAGGGTTAAGCAATCAGCCCCAGCGTTTT.

V gene TRBV20-1 combines with J gene TRBJ2-7; 7 bases are shared with TRBD2. V lost 2 bases to trimming and J lost 5 bases; unmatched junction nucleotides: 15. This CDR3 is built from 16 residues. The germline V gene encodes CDR1 DFQATT and CDR2 SNEGSKA (reference sequence). CDR3 amino acids: CSARPRGRREKNEQYF. CDR3 coding DNA: TGCAGTGCTAGACCCCGGGGTAGGCGGGAGAAGAACGAGCAGTACTTC.

This clonotype was recorded at least ten times. This chain joins TRBV29-1 and TRBJ2-5; possibly TRBD1 or TRBD2 for D (5 bases each). The CDR3 contains 10 residues. Between the trimmed V and J ends, which lost 7 bases and 7 bases, there was a span of 10 bases. Per the germline V gene, CDR1 is SQVTM and CDR2 is ANQGSEA. The CDR3 DNA reads TGCAGCGCGGATGGGGGGACCCAGTACTTC. It codes for CSADGGTQYF.